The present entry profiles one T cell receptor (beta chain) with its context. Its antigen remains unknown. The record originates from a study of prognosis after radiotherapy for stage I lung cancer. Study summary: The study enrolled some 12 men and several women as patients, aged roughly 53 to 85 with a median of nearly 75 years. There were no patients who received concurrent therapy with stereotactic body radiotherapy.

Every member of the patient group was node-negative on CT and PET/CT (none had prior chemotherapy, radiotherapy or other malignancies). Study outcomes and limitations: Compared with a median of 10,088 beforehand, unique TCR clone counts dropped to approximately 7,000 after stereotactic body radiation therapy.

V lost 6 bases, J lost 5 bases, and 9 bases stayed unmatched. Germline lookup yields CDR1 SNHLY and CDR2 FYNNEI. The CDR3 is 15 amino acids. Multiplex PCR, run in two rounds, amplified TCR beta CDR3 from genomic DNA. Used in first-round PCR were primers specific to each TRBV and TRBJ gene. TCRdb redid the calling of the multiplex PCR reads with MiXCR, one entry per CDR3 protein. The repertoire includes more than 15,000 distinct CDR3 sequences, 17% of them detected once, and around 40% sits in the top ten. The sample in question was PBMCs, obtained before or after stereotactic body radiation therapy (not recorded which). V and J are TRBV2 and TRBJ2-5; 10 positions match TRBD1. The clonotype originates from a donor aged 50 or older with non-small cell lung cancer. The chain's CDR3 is CASRIRQGARETQYF. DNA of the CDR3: TGTGCCAGCAGGATCAGACAGGGGGCCCGGGAGACCCAGTACTTC.